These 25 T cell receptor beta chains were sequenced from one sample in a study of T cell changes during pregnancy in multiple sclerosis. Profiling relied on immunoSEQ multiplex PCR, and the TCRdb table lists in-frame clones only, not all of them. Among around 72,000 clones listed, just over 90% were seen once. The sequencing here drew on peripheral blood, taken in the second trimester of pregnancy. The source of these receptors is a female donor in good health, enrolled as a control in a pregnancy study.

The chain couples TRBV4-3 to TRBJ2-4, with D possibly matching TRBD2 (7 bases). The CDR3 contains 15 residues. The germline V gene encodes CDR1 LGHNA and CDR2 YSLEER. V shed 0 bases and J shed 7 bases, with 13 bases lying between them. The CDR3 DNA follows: TGCGCCAGCAGCCAAGAAGGGGGGGGGCGGAACATTCAGTACTTC. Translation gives CASSQEGGGRNIQYF.

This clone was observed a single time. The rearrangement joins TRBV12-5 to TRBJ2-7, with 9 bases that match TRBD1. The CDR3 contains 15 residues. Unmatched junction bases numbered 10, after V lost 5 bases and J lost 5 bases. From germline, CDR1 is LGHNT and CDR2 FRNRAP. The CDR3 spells CASGPKQGAFHEQYF. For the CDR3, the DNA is TGTGCTAGTGGTCCCAAACAGGGGGCTTTCCACGAGCAGTACTTC.

In nucleotides, the CDR3 is TGTGCCAGCAGCTTAGGCGCGGGGGGAGGAGGGACCCAGTACTTC. It codes for CASSLGAGGGGTQYF. The chain employs TRBV7-6 and TRBJ2-5, with TRBD2 identical over 8 bases. The V and J ends lost 1 base and 7 bases, in that order; junction bases with no gene match: 8. From germline, CDR1 is SGHVS and CDR2 FNYEAQ. The CDR3 is 15 residues long.

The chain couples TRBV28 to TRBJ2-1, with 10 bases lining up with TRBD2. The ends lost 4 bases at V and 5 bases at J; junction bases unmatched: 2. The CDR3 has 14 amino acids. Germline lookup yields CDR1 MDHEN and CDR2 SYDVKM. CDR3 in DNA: TGTGCCAGCAGTTCACTAGCGGGGAACAATGAGCAGTTCTTC. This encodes CASSSLAGNNEQFF.

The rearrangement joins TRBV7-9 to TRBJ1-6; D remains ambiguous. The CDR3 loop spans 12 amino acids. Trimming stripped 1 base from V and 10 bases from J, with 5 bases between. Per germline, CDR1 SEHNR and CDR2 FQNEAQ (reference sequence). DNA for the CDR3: TGTGCCAGCAGCTTAGATAGCTCACCCCTCCACTTT. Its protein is CASSLDSSPLHF. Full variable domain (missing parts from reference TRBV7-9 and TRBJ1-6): DTGVSQNPRHKITKRGQNVTFRCDPISEHNRLYWYRQTLGQGPEFLTYFQNEAQLEKSRLLSDRFSAERPKGSFSTLEIQRTEQGDSAMYLCASSLDSSPLHFGNGTRLTVT.

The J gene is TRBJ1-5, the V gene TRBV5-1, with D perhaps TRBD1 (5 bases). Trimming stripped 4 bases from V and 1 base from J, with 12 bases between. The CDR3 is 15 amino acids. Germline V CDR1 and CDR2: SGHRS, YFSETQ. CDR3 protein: CASSPGTLSNQPQHF. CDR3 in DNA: TGCGCCAGCAGCCCCGGGACTTTAAGCAATCAGCCCCAGCATTTT.

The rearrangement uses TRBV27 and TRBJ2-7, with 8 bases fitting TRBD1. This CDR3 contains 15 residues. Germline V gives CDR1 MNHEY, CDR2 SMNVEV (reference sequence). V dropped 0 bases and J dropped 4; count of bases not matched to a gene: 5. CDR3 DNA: TGTGCCAGCAGTTTATCGGTTACAGGGGGTTACGAGCAGTACTTC. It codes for CASSLSVTGGYEQYF.

CDR3 amino acids: CASRIHRYPSNQPQHF. DNA of the CDR3: TGTGCCAGCAGAATCCACAGGTATCCTAGCAATCAGCCCCAGCATTTT. The chain recombines TRBV28 with TRBJ1-5; tentative D call: TRBD1 (5 bases). V lost 6 bases, J lost 0 bases, and 15 bases lay in between. Germline CDR1 and CDR2: MDHEN and SYDVKM. The CDR3 extends over 16 amino acids.

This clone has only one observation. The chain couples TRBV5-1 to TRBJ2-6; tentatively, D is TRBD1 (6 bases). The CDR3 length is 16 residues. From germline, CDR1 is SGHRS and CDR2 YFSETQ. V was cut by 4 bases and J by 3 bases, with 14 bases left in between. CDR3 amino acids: CASSLQGLNGANVLTF. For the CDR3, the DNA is TGCGCCAGCAGCCTACAGGGTTTAAATGGGGCCAACGTCCTGACTTTC.

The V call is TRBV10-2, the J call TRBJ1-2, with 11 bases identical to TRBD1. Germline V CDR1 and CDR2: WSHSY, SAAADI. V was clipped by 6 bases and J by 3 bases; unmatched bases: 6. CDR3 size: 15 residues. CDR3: CASRPGDRGDYGYTF. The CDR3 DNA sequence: TGCGCCAGCAGGCCCGGGGACAGGGGGGACTATGGCTACACCTTC.

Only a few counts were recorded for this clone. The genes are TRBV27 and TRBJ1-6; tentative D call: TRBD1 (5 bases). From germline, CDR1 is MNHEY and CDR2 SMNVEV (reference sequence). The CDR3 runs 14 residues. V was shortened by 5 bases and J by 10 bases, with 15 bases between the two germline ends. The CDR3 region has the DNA TGTGCCAGCAGTCCGGACACCGGGGGGTCACCCCTCCACTTT. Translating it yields CASSPDTGGSPLHF.

CDR3 bases: TGTGCCAGCAGTTTTAATGTCGGCTACGAGCAGTACTTC. It yields the protein CASSFNVGYEQYF. V usage is TRBV28 and J usage is TRBJ2-7; D remains ambiguous. CDR1 and CDR2 from the germline V gene are MDHEN and SYDVKM. The CDR3 covers 13 residues. The ends were cut back, 3 bases at V and 3 bases at J, with 9 bases in the middle.

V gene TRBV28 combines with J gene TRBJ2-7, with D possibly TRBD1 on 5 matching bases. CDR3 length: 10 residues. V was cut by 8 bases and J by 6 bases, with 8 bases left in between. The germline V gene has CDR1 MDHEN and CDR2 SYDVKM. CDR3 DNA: TGTGCCAGCTCTACAGGCGAGCAGTACTTC. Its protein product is CASSTGEQYF. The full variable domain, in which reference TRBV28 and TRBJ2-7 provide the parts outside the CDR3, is DVKVTQSSRYLVKRTGEKVFLECVQDMDHENMFWYRQDPGLGLRLIYFSYDVKMKEKGDIPEGYSVSREKKERFSLILESASTNQTSMYLCASSTGEQYFGPGTRLTVT.

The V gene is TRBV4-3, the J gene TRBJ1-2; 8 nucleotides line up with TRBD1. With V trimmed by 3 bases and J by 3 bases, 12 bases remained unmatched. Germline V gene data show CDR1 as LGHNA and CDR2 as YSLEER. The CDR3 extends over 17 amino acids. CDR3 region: CASSHLYLQGEDYGYTF. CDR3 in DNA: TGCGCCAGCAGCCATCTCTACCTACAGGGGGAGGACTATGGCTACACCTTC.

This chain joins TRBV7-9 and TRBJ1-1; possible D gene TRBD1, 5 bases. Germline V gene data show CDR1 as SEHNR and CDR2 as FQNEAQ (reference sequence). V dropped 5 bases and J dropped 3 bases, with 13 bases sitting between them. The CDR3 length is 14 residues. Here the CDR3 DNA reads TGTGCCAGCAGCCGGGGCGGGGGGGACACTGAAGCTTTCTTT. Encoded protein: CASSRGGGDTEAFF.

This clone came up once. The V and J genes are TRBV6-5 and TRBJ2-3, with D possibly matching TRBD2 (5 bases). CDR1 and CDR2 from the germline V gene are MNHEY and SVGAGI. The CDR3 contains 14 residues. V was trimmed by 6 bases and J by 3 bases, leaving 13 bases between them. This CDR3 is CASRVPAATDTQYF. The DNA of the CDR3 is TGTGCCAGCAGGGTTCCAGCGGCAACAGATACGCAGTATTTT.

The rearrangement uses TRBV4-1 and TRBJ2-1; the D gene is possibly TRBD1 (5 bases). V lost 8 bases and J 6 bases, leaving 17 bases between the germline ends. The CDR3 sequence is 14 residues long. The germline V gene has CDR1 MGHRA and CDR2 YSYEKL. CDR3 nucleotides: TGCGCCAGCTCAATGGGGCCCACAGGCAATGAGCAGTTCTTC. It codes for CASSMGPTGNEQFF.

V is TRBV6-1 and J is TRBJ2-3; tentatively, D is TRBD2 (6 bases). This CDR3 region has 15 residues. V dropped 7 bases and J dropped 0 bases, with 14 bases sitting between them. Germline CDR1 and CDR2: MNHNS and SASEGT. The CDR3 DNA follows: TGTGCCAGCAAGCCTAGGCGGGGTAGCACAGATACGCAGTATTTT. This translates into CASKPRRGSTDTQYF.

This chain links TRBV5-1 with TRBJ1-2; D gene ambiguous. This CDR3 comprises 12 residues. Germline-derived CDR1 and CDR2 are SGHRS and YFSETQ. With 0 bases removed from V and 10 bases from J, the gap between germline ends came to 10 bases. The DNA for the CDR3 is TGCGCCAGCAGCTTGGGGGGAGAATCCTACACCTTC. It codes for CASSLGGESYTF.

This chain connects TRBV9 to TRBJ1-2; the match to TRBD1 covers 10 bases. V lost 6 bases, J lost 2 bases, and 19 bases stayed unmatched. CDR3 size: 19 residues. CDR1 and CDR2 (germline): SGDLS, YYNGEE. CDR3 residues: CASTSHRGDRGGGNYGYTF. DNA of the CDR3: TGTGCCAGCACCTCTCATAGGGGGGACAGGGGTGGAGGAAACTATGGCTACACCTTC. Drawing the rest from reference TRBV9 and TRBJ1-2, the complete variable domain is DSGVTQTPKHLITATGQRVTLRCSPRSGDLSVYWYQQSLDQGLQFLIQYYNGEERAKGNILERFSAQQFPDLHSELNLSSLELGDSALYFCASTSHRGDRGGGNYGYTFGSGTRLTVV.

CDR3 in DNA: TGCGCCAGCAGCCACACAATACGCAGGGGGGACACTGAAGCTTTCTTT. Its translation: CASSHTIRRGDTEAFF. The rearrangement links TRBV4-3 to TRBJ1-1; 7 nucleotides agree with TRBD1. Trimming removed 3 bases from V and 3 bases from J; junction bases left unmatched: 10. CDR1 and CDR2 (germline): LGHNA, YSLEER. This CDR3 spans 16 amino acids.

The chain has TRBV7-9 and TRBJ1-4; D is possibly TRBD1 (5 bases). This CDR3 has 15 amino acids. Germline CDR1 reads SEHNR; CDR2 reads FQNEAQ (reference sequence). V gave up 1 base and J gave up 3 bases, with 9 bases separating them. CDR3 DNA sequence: TGTGCCAGCAGCTTAGACAGGAGTGCTAATGAAAAACTGTTTTTT. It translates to CASSLDRSANEKLFF.

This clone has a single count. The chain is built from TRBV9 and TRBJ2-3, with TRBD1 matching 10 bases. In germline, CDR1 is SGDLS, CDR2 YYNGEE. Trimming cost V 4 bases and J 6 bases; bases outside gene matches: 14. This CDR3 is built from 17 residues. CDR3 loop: CASSTPRDRGIGDTQYF. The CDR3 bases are TGTGCCAGCAGCACTCCCCGGGACAGGGGCATCGGGGATACGCAGTATTTT.

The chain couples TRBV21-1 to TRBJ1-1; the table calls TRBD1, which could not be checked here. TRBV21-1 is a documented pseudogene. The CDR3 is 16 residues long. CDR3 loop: CASTRGQGAPDTEAFF. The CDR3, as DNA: TGTGCCAGCACCCGAGGACAGGGGGCGCCGGACACTGAAGCTTTCTTT.

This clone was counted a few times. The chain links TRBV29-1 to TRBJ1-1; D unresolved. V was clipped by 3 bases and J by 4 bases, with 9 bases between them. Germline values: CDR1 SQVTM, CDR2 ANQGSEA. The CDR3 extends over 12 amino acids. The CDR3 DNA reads TGCAGCGTTGAGGAGGCCTTCACTGAAGCTTTCTTT. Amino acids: CSVEEAFTEAFF.